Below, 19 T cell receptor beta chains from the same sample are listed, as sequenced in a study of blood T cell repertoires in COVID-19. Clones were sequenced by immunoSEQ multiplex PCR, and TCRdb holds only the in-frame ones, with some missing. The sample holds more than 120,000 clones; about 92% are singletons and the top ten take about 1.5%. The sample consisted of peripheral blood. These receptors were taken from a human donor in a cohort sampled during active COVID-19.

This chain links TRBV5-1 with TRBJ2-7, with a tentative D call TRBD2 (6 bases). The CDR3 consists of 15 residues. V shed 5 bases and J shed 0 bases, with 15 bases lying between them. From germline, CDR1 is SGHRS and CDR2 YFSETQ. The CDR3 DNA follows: TGCGCCAGCAGTTTGACTAGTCCTAGCTCCTACGAGCAGTACTTC. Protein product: CASSLTSPSSYEQYF. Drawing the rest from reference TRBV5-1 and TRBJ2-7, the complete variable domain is KAGVTQTPRYLIKTRGQQVTLSCSPISGHRSVSWYQQTPGQGLQFLFEYFSETQRNKGNFPGRFSGRQFSNSRSEMNVSTLELGDSALYLCASSLTSPSSYEQYFGPGTRLTVT.

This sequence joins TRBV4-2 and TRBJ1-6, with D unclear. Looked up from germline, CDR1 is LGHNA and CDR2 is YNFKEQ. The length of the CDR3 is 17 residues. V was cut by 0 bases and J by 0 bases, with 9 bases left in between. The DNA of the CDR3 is TGTGCCAGCAGCCAAGATACCGGGAGCTCCTATAATTCACCCCTCCACTTT. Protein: CASSQDTGSSYNSPLHF.

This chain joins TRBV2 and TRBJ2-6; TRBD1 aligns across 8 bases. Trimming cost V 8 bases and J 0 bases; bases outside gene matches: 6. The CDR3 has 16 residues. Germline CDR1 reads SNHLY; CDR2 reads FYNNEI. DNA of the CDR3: TGTGCCAGCCTCCGGGACAGGATCTCTGGGGCCAACGTCCTGACTTTC. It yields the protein CASLRDRISGANVLTF.

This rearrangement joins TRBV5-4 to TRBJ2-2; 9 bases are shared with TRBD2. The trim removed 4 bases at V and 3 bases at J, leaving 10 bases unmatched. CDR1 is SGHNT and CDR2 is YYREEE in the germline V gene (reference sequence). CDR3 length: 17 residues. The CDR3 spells CASSPGSGGLYTGELFF. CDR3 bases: TGTGCCAGCAGCCCCGGGAGCGGGGGGCTGTACACCGGGGAGCTGTTTTTT.

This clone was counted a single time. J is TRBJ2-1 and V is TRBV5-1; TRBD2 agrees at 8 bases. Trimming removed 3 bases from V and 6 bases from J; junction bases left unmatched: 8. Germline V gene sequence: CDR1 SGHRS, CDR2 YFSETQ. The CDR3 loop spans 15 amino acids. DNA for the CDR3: TGCGCCAGCAGCTCGACTGGCGGGGGGACCAATGAGCAGTTCTTC. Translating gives CASSSTGGGTNEQFF.

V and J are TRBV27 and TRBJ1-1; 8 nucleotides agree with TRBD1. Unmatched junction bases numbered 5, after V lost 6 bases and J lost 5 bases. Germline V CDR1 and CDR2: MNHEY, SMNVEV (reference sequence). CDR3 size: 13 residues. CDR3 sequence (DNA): TGTGCCAGCAGATTGACAGGGGAGACTGAAGCTTTCTTT. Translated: CASRLTGETEAFF.

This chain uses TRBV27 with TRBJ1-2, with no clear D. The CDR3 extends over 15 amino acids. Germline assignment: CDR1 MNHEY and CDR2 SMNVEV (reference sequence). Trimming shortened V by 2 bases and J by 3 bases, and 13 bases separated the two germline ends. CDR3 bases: TGTGCCAGCAGTTTAGCTCCGGGTATCGACTATGGCTACACCTTC. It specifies CASSLAPGIDYGYTF.

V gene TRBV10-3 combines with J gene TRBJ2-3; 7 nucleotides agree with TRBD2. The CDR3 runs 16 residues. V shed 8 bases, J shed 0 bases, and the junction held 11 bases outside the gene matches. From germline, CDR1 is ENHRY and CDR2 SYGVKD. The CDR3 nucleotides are TGTGCCATCCGCAATCTAGCGGTGGCTAGCACAGATACGCAGTATTTT. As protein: CAIRNLAVASTDTQYF.

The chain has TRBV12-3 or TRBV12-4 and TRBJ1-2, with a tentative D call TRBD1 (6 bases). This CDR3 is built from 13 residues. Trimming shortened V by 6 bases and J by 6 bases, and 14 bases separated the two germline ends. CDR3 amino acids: CASSYVQGNGYTF. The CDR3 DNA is TGTGCCAGCAGCTACGTCCAGGGGAATGGCTACACCTTC.

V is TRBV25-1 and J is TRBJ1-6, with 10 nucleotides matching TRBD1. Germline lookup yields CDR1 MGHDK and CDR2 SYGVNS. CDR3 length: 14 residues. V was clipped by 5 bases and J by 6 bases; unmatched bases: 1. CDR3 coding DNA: TGTGCCAGCAGTCGACAGGGGGCTAATTCACCCCTCCACTTT. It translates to CASSRQGANSPLHF.

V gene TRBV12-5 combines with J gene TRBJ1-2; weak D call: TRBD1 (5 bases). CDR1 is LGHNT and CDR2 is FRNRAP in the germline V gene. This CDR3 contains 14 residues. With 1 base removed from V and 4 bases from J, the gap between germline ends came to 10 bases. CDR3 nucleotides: TGTGCTAGTGGTTTGGGGGGCAGCATCTATGGCTACACCTTC. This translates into CASGLGGSIYGYTF. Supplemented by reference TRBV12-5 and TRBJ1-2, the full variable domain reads DARVTQTPRHKVTEMGQEVTMRCQPILGHNTVFWYRQTMMQGLELLAYFRNRAPLDDSGMPKDRFSAEMPDATLATLKIQPSEPRDSAVYFCASGLGGSIYGYTFGSGTRLTVV.

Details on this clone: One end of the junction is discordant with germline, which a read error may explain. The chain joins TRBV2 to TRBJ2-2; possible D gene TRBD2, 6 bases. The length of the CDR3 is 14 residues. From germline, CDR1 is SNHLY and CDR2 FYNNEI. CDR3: CASGTVVRGGALFF. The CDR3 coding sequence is TGTGCCAGCGGTACAGTAGTACGGGGCGGGGCGCTGTTTTTT.

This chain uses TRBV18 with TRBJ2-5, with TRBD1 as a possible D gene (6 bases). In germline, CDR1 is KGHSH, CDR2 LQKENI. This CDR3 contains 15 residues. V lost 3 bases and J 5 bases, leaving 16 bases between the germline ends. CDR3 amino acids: CASSPGTRARETQYF. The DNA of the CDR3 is TGTGCCAGCTCACCTGGGACAAGGGCCAGGGAGACCCAGTACTTC.

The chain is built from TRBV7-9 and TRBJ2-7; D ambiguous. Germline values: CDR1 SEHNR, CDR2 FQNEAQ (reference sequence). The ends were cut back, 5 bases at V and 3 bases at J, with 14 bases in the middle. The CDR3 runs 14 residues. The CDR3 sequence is CASSPEDSNYEQYF. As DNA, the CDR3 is TGTGCCAGCAGCCCTGAAGATAGTAACTACGAGCAGTACTTC.

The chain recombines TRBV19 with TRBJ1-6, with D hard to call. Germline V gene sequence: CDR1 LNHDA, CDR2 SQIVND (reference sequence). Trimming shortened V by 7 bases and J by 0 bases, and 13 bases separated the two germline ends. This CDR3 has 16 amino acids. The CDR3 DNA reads TGTGCCAGTAAAGCGGGTCTTTCCTCCTATAATTCACCCCTCCACTTT. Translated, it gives CASKAGLSSYNSPLHF.

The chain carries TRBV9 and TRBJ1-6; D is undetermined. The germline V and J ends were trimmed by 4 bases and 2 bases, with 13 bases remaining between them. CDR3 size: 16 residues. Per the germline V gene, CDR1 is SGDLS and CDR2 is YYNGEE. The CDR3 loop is CASSPRRLPYNSPLHF. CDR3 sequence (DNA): TGTGCCAGCAGCCCCCGGCGGTTGCCCTATAATTCACCCCTCCACTTT.

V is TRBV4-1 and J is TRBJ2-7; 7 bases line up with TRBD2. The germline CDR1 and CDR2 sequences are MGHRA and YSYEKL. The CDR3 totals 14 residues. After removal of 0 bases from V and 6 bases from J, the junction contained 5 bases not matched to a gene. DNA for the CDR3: TGCGCCAGCAGCCAAGATCGGGGGGTCGGCGAGCAGTACTTC. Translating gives CASSQDRGVGEQYF.

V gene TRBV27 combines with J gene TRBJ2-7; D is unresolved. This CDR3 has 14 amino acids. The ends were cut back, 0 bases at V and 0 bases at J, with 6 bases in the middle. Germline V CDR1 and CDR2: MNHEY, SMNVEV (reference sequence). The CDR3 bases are TGTGCCAGCAGTTTATCAATAAACTCCTACGAGCAGTACTTC. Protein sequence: CASSLSINSYEQYF.

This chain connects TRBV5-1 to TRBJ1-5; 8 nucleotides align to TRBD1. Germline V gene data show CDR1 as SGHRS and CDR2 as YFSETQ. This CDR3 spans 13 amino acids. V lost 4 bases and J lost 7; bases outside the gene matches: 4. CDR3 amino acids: CASSADRGQPQHF. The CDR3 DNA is TGCGCCAGCAGCGCAGACAGGGGACAGCCCCAGCATTTT.